The 24 T cell receptor beta chains below come from one sample, sequenced in a study of blood T cell repertoires in COVID-19 (dated by TCRdb to about 2020). Receptor libraries were prepared by the immunoSEQ multiplex PCR assay. TCRdb re-hosts the immuneACCESS table, in-frame sequences only. Its copies lack some clones; in the studies checked, an unresolved V gene accounts for under half of them, and the cause for the rest is not known. The table for this sample lists a few hundred thousand clones; approximately 84% of them were counted only once. The leading ten clones occupy 3.4% of the sample. The sample consisted of PBMCs or T cells enriched from blood (not recorded which). The source of these receptors is a man aged 45-65 years who had recovered from COVID-19.

The chain has TRBV28 and TRBJ2-7, with D maybe TRBD1 (5 bases). This CDR3 comprises 12 residues. Germline CDR1 is MDHEN and CDR2 is SYDVKM. Trimming stripped 5 bases from V and 6 bases from J, with 11 bases between. Here the CDR3 reads CASSQTVREQYF. CDR3 bases: TGTGCCAGCAGTCAGACAGTACGCGAGCAGTACTTC.

The chain carries TRBV7-2 and TRBJ1-1, with D unresolved. CDR3 length: 15 amino acids. Trimming pared 3 bases from V and 0 bases from J, leaving 11 bases between. From germline, CDR1 is SGHTA and CDR2 FQGNSA. In nucleotides, the CDR3 is TGTGCCAGCAGCTTCCCAACAGTACTGAACACTGAAGCTTTCTTT. It specifies CASSFPTVLNTEAFF.

This chain joins TRBV27 and TRBJ2-2, with TRBD2 identical over 12 bases. Trimming took 0 bases from V and 2 from J; bases not matched to a gene: 7. The germline gives CDR1 MNHEY, CDR2 SMNVEV (reference sequence). The CDR3 extends over 19 amino acids. In DNA form, the CDR3 reads TGTGCCAGCAGTTTATCGATTGCTAGCGGGGGGGTTAACACCGGGGAGCTGTTTTTT. As protein: CASSLSIASGGVNTGELFF.

The chain is built from TRBV7-2 and TRBJ2-3; TRBD1 aligns across 10 bases. The CDR3 contains 14 residues. The germline V gene encodes CDR1 SGHTA and CDR2 FQGNSA. The junction had 2 bases not matched to a gene; V was cut back by 3 bases and J by 5 bases. The CDR3 loop reads CASSFGQGVDTQYF. The CDR3 DNA sequence: TGTGCCAGCAGCTTTGGACAGGGGGTAGATACGCAGTATTTT.

The chain recombines TRBV28 with TRBJ1-5, with D possibly matching TRBD1 (6 bases). The CDR3 extends over 16 amino acids. Per germline, CDR1 MDHEN and CDR2 SYDVKM. Trimming took off 5 bases at V and 4 bases at J, with 18 bases between the two ends. The CDR3 loop reads CASSIRTGLGNQPQHF. The CDR3 coding sequence is TGTGCCAGCAGTATCAGAACAGGGCTTGGGAATCAGCCCCAGCATTTT.

The chain combines TRBV9 with TRBJ1-3; D perhaps matches TRBD1 (5 bases). Germline V gives CDR1 SGDLS, CDR2 YYNGEE. CDR3 length equals 16 residues. Trimming cost V 0 bases and J 0 bases, with 10 bases left between them. As DNA, the CDR3 is TGTGCCAGCAGCGTAGAAGGGGCTCTCTCTGGAAACACCATATATTTT. Its translation: CASSVEGALSGNTIYF. Full variable domain (rest looked up from reference TRBV9 and TRBJ1-3): DSGVTQTPKHLITATGQRVTLRCSPRSGDLSVYWYQQSLDQGLQFLIQYYNGEERAKGNILERFSAQQFPDLHSELNLSSLELGDSALYFCASSVEGALSGNTIYFGEGSWLTVV.

The V gene is TRBV10-3, the J gene TRBJ2-1; 8 bases are shared with TRBD2. J gave up 2 bases and V 0 bases, and 6 bases lay outside the gene matches. The CDR3 contains 17 residues. Germline CDR1 reads ENHRY; CDR2 reads SYGVKD. The CDR3: CAISESTLSGTYNEQFF. The CDR3 nucleotides are TGTGCCATCAGTGAGTCGACCCTTAGCGGGACCTACAATGAGCAGTTCTTC.

The chain uses TRBV5-1 and TRBJ1-1; 12 bases fit TRBD1. Trimming at V came to 4 bases and at J to 10 bases, leaving 8 bases not matched to a gene. The CDR3 is made up of 14 amino acids. Germline CDR1 SGHRS, CDR2 YFSETQ. CDR3 sequence: CASSAGTGGGGAFF. The CDR3 region has the DNA TGCGCCAGCAGCGCCGGGACAGGGGGCGGCGGAGCTTTCTTT.

This clone was seen only a few times. The chain is built from TRBV6-5 and TRBJ1-2; D gene uncertain. The CDR3 covers 12 residues. V lost 8 bases, J lost 1 base, and 8 bases lay in between. Germline CDR1 reads MNHEY; CDR2 reads SVGAGI. CDR3 in DNA: TGTGCCAGCGGCTCGGGTAACTATGGCTACACCTTC. This encodes CASGSGNYGYTF.

The CDR3 region has the DNA TGTGCCAGCAGCGTAGCTCCGGGTTACGAGCAGTACTTC. Protein sequence: CASSVAPGYEQYF. This chain links TRBV9 with TRBJ2-7; no reliable D call. V lost 0 bases and J 4 bases, leaving 8 bases between the germline ends. The CDR3 totals 13 residues. Per the germline V gene, CDR1 is SGDLS and CDR2 is YYNGEE.

The CDR3 DNA reads as TGTGCCAGCAGCTTGAGGGGCGTCCAAGAGACCCAGTACTTC. The encoded protein is CASSLRGVQETQYF. This rearrangement joins TRBV5-6 to TRBJ2-5, with D tentatively TRBD1 (5 bases). The length of the CDR3 is 14 residues. CDR1 and CDR2 (germline): SGHDT, YYEEEE. V dropped 1 base and J dropped 1 base, with 8 bases sitting between them.

This clone was detected only a few times. This chain links TRBV7-2 with TRBJ1-2; 7 bases fit TRBD1. Germline loops: CDR1 SGHTA, CDR2 FQGNSA. V dropped 2 bases and J dropped 2; count of bases not matched to a gene: 2. The CDR3 sequence is 14 residues long. The CDR3 is CASSLQGENYGYTF. CDR3 sequence (DNA): TGTGCCAGCAGCTTACAGGGGGAGAACTATGGCTACACCTTC. Complete variable domain (other parts from reference TRBV7-2 and TRBJ1-2): GAGVSQSPSNKVTEKGKDVELRCDPISGHTALYWYRQSLGQGLEFLIYFQGNSAPDKSGLPSDRFSAERTGGSVSTLTIQRTQQEDSAVYLCASSLQGENYGYTFGSGTRLTVV.

The chain is built from TRBV7-2 and TRBJ2-3; TRBD2 might be the D (6 bases). Germline V gene sequence: CDR1 SGHTA, CDR2 FQGNSA. The CDR3 spans 14 residues. V was shortened by 3 bases and J by 3 bases, with 10 bases between the two germline ends. The CDR3 DNA reads as TGTGCCAGCAGCTTCGGTAGCGGTACAGATACGCAGTATTTT. Its protein product is CASSFGSGTDTQYF.

The chain joins TRBV7-6 to TRBJ2-7; 9 nucleotides agree with TRBD2. The CDR3 spans 17 residues. Trimming took 1 base from V and 0 from J; bases not matched to a gene: 7. CDR1 and CDR2 from the germline V gene are SGHVS and FNYEAQ. The CDR3 bases are TGTGCCAGCAGCTTAGGTACTAGCGGGTTTAGCTCCTACGAGCAGTACTTC. Encoded protein: CASSLGTSGFSSYEQYF.

The chain joins TRBV11-1 to TRBJ2-3; 11 nucleotides align to TRBD2. From germline, CDR1 is SGHAT and CDR2 FQDESV (reference sequence). The CDR3 covers 16 residues. J gave up 5 bases and V 3 bases, and 7 bases lay outside the gene matches. The CDR3 DNA follows: TGTGCCAGCAGCTTTGGGAGACTAGCGGGGTTAGATACGCAGTATTTT. It specifies CASSFGRLAGLDTQYF.

V and J are TRBV3-1 (or the pseudogene TRBV3-2) and TRBJ1-2, with D possibly being TRBD1 (6 bases). Looked up from germline, CDR1 is LGHDT and CDR2 is YNNKEL (reference sequence). This CDR3 spans 18 amino acids. V lost 0 bases and J lost 0, with 17 bases in between. The CDR3 loop is CASSQEGTIRSANYGYTF. Here the CDR3 DNA reads TGTGCCAGCAGCCAAGAGGGGACAATACGGTCCGCTAACTATGGCTACACCTTC.

The CDR3 region has the DNA TGCGCCAGCAGCTCAGGGGGCGCAGATACGCAGTATTTT. Protein: CASSSGGADTQYF. The rearrangement joins TRBV5-1 to TRBJ2-3; TRBD1 matches 8 bases. J gave up 4 bases and V 3 bases, and 1 base lay outside the gene matches. Germline V lookup: CDR1 SGHRS, CDR2 YFSETQ. This CDR3 has 13 residues.

This clone was observed a handful of times. The chain uses TRBV5-1 and TRBJ1-5; D is unclear. In germline, CDR1 is SGHRS, CDR2 YFSETQ. V lost 3 bases and J lost 6, with 4 bases in between. The length of the CDR3 is 11 residues. The CDR3 here is CASSSSQPQHF. In nucleotides, the CDR3 is TGCGCCAGCAGCTCGAGTCAGCCCCAGCATTTT.

The chain joins TRBV9 to TRBJ1-1; no clear D gene. Per germline, CDR1 SGDLS and CDR2 YYNGEE. The CDR3 extends over 15 amino acids. The V end lost 0 bases, the J end lost 0 bases, and 9 bases lay between the germline ends. The chain's CDR3 is CASSVGGHMNTEAFF. CDR3 nucleotides: TGTGCCAGCAGCGTAGGAGGGCACATGAACACTGAAGCTTTCTTT.

V gene TRBV12-5 combines with J gene TRBJ2-7; 9 positions agree with TRBD2. The CDR3 totals 14 residues. Trimming at V came to 3 bases and at J to 3 bases, leaving 3 bases not matched to a gene. Germline loops: CDR1 LGHNT, CDR2 FRNRAP. The CDR3 loop reads CASGLGTSNYEQYF. CDR3 bases: TGTGCTAGTGGTTTAGGGACTAGCAACTACGAGCAGTACTTC.

The chain uses TRBV5-1 and TRBJ1-1, with D uncertain. The CDR3 has 13 amino acids. Germline V gene lookup returns CDR1 SGHRS and CDR2 YFSETQ. Trimming removed 0 bases from V and 5 bases from J, with 8 bases in between. The CDR3: CASSLEGSTEAFF. The CDR3 nucleotides read TGCGCCAGCAGCTTGGAAGGGAGTACTGAAGCTTTCTTT.

The sample holds one count of this clone. As DNA, the CDR3 is TGCGCCAGCAGGGTGACAGGGATGAACACTGAAGCTTTCTTT. Translating gives CASRVTGMNTEAFF. The V call is TRBV5-1, the J call TRBJ1-1; 7 positions agree with TRBD1. V lost 5 bases and J lost 0; bases outside the gene matches: 4. CDR1 is SGHRS and CDR2 is YFSETQ in the germline V gene. The CDR3 has 14 amino acids.

The V and J genes are TRBV25-1 and TRBJ1-2; D is ambiguous. V lost 8 bases to trimming and J lost 5 bases, with 12 bases between them. Germline CDR1 MGHDK, CDR2 SYGVNS. The CDR3 consists of 12 residues. The DNA of the CDR3 is TGTGCCAGCGGCCTAGGAGAGTATGGCTACACCTTC. This sequence encodes CASGLGEYGYTF.

This clone has a single count. The chain has TRBV20-1 and TRBJ1-2; 11 bases match TRBD1. The CDR3 length is 16 residues. Germline V gene sequence: CDR1 DFQATT, CDR2 SNEGSKA (reference sequence). The V gene end was trimmed by 3 bases and the J gene end by 5 bases; junction bases not matched to a gene: 11. CDR3 nucleotides: TGCAGTGCTAGTGGTGGGGACAGGGGGGCTCTTTATGGCTACACCTTC. Translating it yields CSASGGDRGALYGYTF.